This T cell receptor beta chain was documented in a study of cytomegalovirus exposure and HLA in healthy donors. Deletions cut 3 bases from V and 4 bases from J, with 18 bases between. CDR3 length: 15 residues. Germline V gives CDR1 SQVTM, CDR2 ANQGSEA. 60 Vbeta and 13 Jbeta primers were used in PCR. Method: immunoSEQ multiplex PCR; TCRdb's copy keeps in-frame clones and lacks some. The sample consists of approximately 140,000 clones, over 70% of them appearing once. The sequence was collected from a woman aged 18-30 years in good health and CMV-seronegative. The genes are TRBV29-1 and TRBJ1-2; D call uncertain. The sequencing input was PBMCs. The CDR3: CSVDPLATRAYGYTF. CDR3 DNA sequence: TGCAGCGTTGATCCGTTAGCAACTAGAGCCTATGGCTACACCTTC.